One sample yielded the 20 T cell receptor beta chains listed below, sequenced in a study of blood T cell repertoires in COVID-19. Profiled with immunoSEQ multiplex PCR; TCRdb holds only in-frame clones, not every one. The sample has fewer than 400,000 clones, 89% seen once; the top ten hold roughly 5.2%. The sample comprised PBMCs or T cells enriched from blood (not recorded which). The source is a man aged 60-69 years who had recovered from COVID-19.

The CDR3 reads CASSPDRGSGNTIYF. The CDR3 bases are TGTGCCAGCAGCCCTGACAGGGGATCTGGAAACACCATATATTTT. The rearrangement links TRBV5-4 to TRBJ1-3; 8 nucleotides line up with TRBD1. CDR3 length: 15 amino acids. The trim removed 4 bases at V and 1 base at J, leaving 4 bases unmatched. Germline V gene sequence: CDR1 SGHNT, CDR2 YYREEE (reference sequence).

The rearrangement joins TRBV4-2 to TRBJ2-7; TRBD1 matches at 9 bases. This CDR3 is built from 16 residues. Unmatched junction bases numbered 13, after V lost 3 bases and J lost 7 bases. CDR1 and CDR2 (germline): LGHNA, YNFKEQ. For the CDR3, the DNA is TGTGCCAGCAGCCAGGCCCAAGGAGGGACAGGGAGGGAGCAGTACTTC. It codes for CASSQAQGGTGREQYF.

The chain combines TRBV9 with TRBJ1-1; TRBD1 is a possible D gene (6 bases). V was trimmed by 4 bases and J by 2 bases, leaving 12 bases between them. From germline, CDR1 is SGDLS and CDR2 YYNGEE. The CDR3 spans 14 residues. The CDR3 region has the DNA TGTGCCAGCAGCCTAGGACAGATTAACACTGAAGCTTTCTTT. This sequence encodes CASSLGQINTEAFF.

As DNA, the CDR3 is TGTGCCAGCAGCTCGGGGACTAGCGGAAACACCGGGGAGCTGTTTTTT. Translated: CASSSGTSGNTGELFF. This chain uses TRBV11-3 with TRBJ2-2, with TRBD2 matching 11 bases. The germline V gene encodes CDR1 SGHNT and CDR2 YENEEA. After removal of 4 bases from V and 2 bases from J, the junction contained 3 bases not matched to a gene. This CDR3 has 16 residues.

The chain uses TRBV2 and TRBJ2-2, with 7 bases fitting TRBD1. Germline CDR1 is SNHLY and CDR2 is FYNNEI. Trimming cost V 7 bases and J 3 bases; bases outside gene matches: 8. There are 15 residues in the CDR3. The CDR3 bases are TGTGCCAGCATCGCTGACAGGGTTTACACCGGGGAGCTGTTTTTT. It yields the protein CASIADRVYTGELFF.

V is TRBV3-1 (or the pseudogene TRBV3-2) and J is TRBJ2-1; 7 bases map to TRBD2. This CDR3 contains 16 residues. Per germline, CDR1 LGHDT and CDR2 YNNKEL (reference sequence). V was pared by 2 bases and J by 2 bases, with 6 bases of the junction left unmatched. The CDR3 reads CASSQILAPTYNEQFF. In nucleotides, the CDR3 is TGTGCCAGCAGCCAAATACTAGCGCCAACCTACAATGAGCAGTTCTTC.

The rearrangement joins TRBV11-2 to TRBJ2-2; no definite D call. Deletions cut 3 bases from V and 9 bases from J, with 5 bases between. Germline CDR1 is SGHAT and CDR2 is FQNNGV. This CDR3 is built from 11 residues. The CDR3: CASSFIRELFF. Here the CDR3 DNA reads TGTGCCAGCAGCTTTATCCGGGAGCTGTTTTTT.

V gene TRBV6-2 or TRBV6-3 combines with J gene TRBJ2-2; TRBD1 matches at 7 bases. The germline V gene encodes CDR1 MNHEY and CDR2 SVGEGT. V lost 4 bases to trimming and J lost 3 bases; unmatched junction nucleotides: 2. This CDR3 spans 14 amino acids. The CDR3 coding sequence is TGTGCCAGCAGTTCCGGGACAGACACCGGGGAGCTGTTTTTT. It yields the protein CASSSGTDTGELFF.

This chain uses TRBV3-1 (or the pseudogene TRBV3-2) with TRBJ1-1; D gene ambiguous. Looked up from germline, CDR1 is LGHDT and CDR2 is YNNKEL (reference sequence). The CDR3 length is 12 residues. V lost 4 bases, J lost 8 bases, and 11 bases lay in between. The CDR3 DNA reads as TGTGCCAGCAGCCGAGGGAAGATGGAAGCTTTCTTT. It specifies CASSRGKMEAFF.

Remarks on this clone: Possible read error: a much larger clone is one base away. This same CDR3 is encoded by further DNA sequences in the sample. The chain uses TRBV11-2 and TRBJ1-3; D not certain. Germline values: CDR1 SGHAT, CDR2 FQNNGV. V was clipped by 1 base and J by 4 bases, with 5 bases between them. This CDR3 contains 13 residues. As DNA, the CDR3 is TGTGCCAGCAGCTTAGCCCTGGGAAACACCATATATTTT. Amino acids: CASSLALGNTIYF.

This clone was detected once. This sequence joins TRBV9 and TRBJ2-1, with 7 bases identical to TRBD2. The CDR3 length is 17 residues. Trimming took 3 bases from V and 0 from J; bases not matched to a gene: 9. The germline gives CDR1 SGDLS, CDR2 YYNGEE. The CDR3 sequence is CASSATILASSYNEQFF. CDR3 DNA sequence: TGTGCCAGCAGCGCCACTATACTAGCGAGCTCCTACAATGAGCAGTTCTTC.

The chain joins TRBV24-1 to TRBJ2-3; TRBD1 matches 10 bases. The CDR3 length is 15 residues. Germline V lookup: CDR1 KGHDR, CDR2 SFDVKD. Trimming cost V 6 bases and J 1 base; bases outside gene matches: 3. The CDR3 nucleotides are TGTGCCACCAGTACGGGGACAGGGGGCACAGATACGCAGTATTTT. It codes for CATSTGTGGTDTQYF.

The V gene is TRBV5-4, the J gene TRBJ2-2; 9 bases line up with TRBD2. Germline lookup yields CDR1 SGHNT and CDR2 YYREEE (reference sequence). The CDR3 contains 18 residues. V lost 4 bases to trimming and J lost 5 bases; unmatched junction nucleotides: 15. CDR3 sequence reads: CASSPSWVAGGGTGELFF. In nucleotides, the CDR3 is TGTGCCAGCAGCCCTAGTTGGGTTGCGGGAGGGGGTACCGGGGAGCTGTTTTTT.

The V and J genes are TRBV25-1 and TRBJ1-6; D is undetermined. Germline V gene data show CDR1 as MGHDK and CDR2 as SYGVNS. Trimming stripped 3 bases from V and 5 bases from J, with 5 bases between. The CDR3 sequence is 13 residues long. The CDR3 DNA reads TGTGCCAGCAGTGATCAAAATAATTCACCCCTCCACTTT. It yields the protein CASSDQNNSPLHF.

The CDR3 loop is CASSPSRGINEQYF. In nucleotides, the CDR3 is TGTGCCAGCTCACCATCTAGGGGAATCAACGAGCAGTACTTC. The chain is built from TRBV18 and TRBJ2-7; tentative D call: TRBD1 (5 bases). This CDR3 region has 14 residues. CDR1 is KGHSH and CDR2 is LQKENI in the germline V gene. Deletions cut 2 bases from V and 5 bases from J, with 13 bases between.

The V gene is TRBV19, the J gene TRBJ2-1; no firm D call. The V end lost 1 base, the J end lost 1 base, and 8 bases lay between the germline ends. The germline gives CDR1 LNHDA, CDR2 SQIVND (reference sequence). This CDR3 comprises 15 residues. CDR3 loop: CASSIVPVSYNEQFF. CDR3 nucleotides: TGTGCCAGTAGTATAGTCCCCGTTTCCTACAATGAGCAGTTCTTC.

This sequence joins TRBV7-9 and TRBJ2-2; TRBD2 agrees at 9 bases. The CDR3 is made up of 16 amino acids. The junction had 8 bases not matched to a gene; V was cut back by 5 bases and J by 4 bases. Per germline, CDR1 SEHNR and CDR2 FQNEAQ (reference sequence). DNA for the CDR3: TGTGCCAGCAGCCCTCGGGGAGCGGGAGGCACCGGGGAGCTGTTTTTT. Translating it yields CASSPRGAGGTGELFF.

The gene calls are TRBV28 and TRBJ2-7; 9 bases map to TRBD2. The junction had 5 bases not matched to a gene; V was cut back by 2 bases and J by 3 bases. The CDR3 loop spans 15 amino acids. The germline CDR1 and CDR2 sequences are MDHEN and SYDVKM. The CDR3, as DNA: TGTGCCAGCAGTTTAGTTGCGGGAGGGTTCTACGAGCAGTACTTC. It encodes CASSLVAGGFYEQYF.

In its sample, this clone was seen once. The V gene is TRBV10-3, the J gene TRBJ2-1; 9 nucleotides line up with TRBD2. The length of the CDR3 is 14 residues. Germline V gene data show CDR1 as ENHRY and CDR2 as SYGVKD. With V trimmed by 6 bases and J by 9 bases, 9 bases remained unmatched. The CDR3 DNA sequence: TGTGCCATCAGCTCTAGCGGGGCATTGGTTGAGCAGTTCTTC. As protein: CAISSSGALVEQFF.

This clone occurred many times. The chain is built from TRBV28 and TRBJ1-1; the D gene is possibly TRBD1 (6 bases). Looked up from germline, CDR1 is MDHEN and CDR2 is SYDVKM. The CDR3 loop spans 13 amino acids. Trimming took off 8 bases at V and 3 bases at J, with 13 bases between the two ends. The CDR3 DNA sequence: TGTGCCAGCCTACAGGGTTTTCACACTGAAGCTTTCTTT. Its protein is CASLQGFHTEAFF.